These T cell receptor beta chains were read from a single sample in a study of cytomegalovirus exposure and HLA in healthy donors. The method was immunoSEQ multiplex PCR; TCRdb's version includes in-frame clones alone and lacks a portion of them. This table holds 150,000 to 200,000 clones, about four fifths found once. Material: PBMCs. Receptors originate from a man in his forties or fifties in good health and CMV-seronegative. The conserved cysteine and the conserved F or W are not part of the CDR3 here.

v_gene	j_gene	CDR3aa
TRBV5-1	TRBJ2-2	ASSLAVFRDNTGELF
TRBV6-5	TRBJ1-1	ASSPGGGRDTEAF
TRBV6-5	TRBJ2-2	ASSRTRGPGELF
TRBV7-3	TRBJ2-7	ASSLAGGSSYEQY
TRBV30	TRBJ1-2	AWSVKGGTDGYT
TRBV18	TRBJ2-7	VGSYEQY
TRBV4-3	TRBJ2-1	ASSQWSDEQF
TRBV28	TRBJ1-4	ASSLFGGLNEKLF
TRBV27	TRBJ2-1	ASRGSGRVNEQF
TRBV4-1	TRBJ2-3	ASSQDRAASGSEDTQY
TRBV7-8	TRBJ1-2	ASSLELLVGTGEGYT
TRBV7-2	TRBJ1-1	ASNAMGGLGEAF
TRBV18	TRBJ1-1	ASSTSQGLKTEAF
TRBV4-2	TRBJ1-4	ASSQGPGSNEKLF
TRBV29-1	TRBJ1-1	SVEDLRNTEAF
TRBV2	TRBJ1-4	ASRAGLTVATNEKLF
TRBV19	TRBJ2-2	ASRAARNTGELF
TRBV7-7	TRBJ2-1	ASSLGRGAGEQF
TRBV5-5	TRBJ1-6	ASSFGGIGSPLH
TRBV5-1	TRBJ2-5	ASSPGTSTQETQY
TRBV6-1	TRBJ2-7	ASSVTRYEQY
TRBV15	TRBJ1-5	ATSRGGGNQPQH
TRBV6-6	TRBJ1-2	ATDSPFYGYT
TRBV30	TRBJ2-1	AGRGSRGGNEQF
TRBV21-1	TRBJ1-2	ASSVGQGNYGYT
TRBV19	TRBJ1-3	ASSIQDYSGNTIY
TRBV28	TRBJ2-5	ASSTPAGEETQY